These 27 T cell receptor beta chains share one sample of origin, sequenced in a study of T cells in Graves' hyperthyroidism and ophthalmopathy. Amplified TCR beta CDR3 regions came from RNA transcripts. An initial round of RT-PCR targeting the TCR CDR3 relied on the HTBI primer set. TCRdb ran MiXCR on the multiplex PCR reads and lists one entry per CDR3 protein. The sample holds almost 600,000 distinct CDR3 sequences; 11% to 15% are singletons and the top ten take approximately 5.7%. Sequencing was done on a sample of blood. The receptors here all came from a woman aged 25 to 39 with Graves' hyperthyroidism that later progressed to Graves' ophthalmopathy.

The chain has TRBV7-8 and TRBJ2-2; D is unresolved. Germline CDR1 is SGHVS and CDR2 is FQNEAQ. The CDR3 has 16 amino acids. V lost 6 bases, J lost 7 bases, and 21 bases lay in between. CDR3 amino acids: CASSDYSSSGIGELFF. For the CDR3, the DNA is TGTGCCAGCAGTGATTATTCGTCATCCGGAATCGGGGAGCTGTTTTTT.

This clonotype was counted a few times. J is TRBJ2-7 and V is TRBV6-2 or TRBV6-3; D perhaps matches TRBD2 (6 bases). V gave up 2 bases and J gave up 1 base, with 15 bases separating them. From germline, CDR1 is MNHEY and CDR2 SVGEGT. The CDR3 spans 16 residues. The CDR3: CASSYPRESLSYEQYF. CDR3 DNA: TGTGCCAGCAGTTACCCCCGGGAGTCCCTATCCTACGAGCAGTACTTC.

This clonotype appeared a few times. The rearrangement uses TRBV12-3 or TRBV12-4 and TRBJ2-7; D is unresolved. V was trimmed by 6 bases and J by 5 bases, leaving 17 bases between them. This CDR3 has 14 residues. CDR3 sequence (DNA): TGTGCCAGCAGCCGGAAGAGTGGGGTCCACGAGCAGTACTTC. Translation: CASSRKSGVHEQYF.

This clonotype has a count of ten or more. The CDR3 sequence is CASSVDGQGSSPLHF. CDR3 DNA sequence: TGTGCCAGCAGCGTAGATGGGCAGGGTTCTTCACCCCTCCACTTT. This chain connects TRBV9 to TRBJ1-6, with D perhaps TRBD1 (5 bases). Trimming shortened V by 0 bases and J by 9 bases, and 13 bases separated the two germline ends. The CDR3 loop spans 15 amino acids. Germline V gene sequence: CDR1 SGDLS, CDR2 YYNGEE.

This clonotype was detected many times. The chain recombines TRBV11-3 with TRBJ1-2; D gene ambiguous. V dropped 3 bases and J dropped 4 bases, with 9 bases sitting between them. The germline V gene encodes CDR1 SGHNT and CDR2 YENEEA. The CDR3 runs to 13 residues. The CDR3 bases are TGTGCCAGCAGCTTTGAAGTCGGCTATGGCTACACCTTC. It translates to CASSFEVGYGYTF.

This clonotype was recorded many times. This chain joins TRBV19 and TRBJ2-2; D call uncertain. This CDR3 is 13 amino acids long. V lost 3 bases and J lost 8, with 10 bases in between. Germline CDR1 and CDR2: LNHDA and SQIVND (reference sequence). The CDR3 DNA reads TGTGCCAGTAGTATTGGTAGAACTGGGGAGCTGTTTTTT. Protein: CASSIGRTGELFF.

This clonotype was recorded at least ten times. This rearrangement joins TRBV4-3 to TRBJ2-1; 9 nucleotides line up with TRBD2. The CDR3 contains 16 residues. Germline CDR1 and CDR2: LGHNA and YSLEER. With V trimmed by 6 bases and J by 3 bases, 9 bases remained unmatched. DNA for the CDR3: TGCGCCAGCAGTGTCTCGACTAGCGGAGACTACAATGAGCAGTTCTTC. This sequence encodes CASSVSTSGDYNEQFF.

Many counts were recorded for this clonotype. The V gene is TRBV6-2 or TRBV6-3, the J gene TRBJ1-5, with 9 bases aligning to TRBD1. From germline, CDR1 is MNHEY and CDR2 SVGEGT. This CDR3 contains 17 residues. V was pared by 0 bases and J by 3 bases, with 6 bases of the junction left unmatched. The CDR3 sequence is CASSYSPTGGPNQPQHF. DNA for the CDR3: TGTGCCAGCAGTTACTCGCCGACAGGGGGTCCCAATCAGCCCCAGCATTTT.

Points on this clonotype: This may be a read error, as it is one base from a much larger clone. As the CDR3 is not closed by the conserved phenylalanine or tryptophan, this likely results from a read error. V is TRBV27 and J is TRBJ1-2; D remains unclear. The germline gives CDR1 MNHEY, CDR2 SMNVEV (reference sequence). V was cut by 2 bases and J by 7 bases, with 14 bases left in between. This CDR3 is built from 14 residues. CDR3 nucleotides: TGTGCCAGCAGTTTAGTTCTGGGGTTCGGTGGCTACACCCTC. Protein: CASSLVLGFGGYTL.

This clonotype showed up many times. The rearrangement links TRBV6-1 to TRBJ2-7; the D gene is possibly TRBD1 (5 bases). The V gene lost 9 bases and the J gene lost 0 bases, with 12 bases spanning the gap. CDR1 is MNHNS and CDR2 is SASEGT in the germline V gene. The CDR3 has 13 residues. CDR3 nucleotides: TGTGCCAGTACAGACAGACCCTCCTACGAGCAGTACTTC. As protein: CASTDRPSYEQYF.

V is TRBV20-1 and J is TRBJ2-2, with D uncertain. V lost 6 bases to trimming and J lost 2 bases, with 10 bases between them. Germline V gene sequence: CDR1 DFQATT, CDR2 SNEGSKA (reference sequence). This CDR3 has 13 residues. The CDR3 DNA is TGCAGTGCCCGAACCCCAAACACCGGGGAGCTGTTTTTT. Translation: CSARTPNTGELFF.

V usage is TRBV11-3 and J usage is TRBJ2-5; perhaps TRBD2 as D (5 bases). Germline V gene sequence: CDR1 SGHNT, CDR2 YENEEA. The V end was cut by 3 bases, the J end by 4 bases, with 9 bases between. The CDR3 is 13 residues long. Here the CDR3 reads CASSFSAGETQYF. In nucleotides, the CDR3 is TGTGCCAGCAGCTTCTCCGCGGGAGAGACCCAGTACTTC.

Many counts were recorded for this clonotype. The rearrangement joins TRBV20-1 to TRBJ2-3; D tentatively reads TRBD1 or TRBD2 (5 bases each). Germline assignment: CDR1 DFQATT and CDR2 SNEGSKA (reference sequence). The CDR3 is made up of 13 amino acids. Trimming removed 3 bases from V and 2 bases from J, with 9 bases in between. The CDR3, as DNA: TGCAGTGCTAGCGGGACCTACACAGATACGCAGTATTTT. This encodes CSASGTYTDTQYF.

The rearrangement joins TRBV19 to TRBJ2-2; D assignment may be TRBD1 or TRBD2 (5 bases each). The germline CDR1 and CDR2 sequences are LNHDA and SQIVND (reference sequence). Trimming took 7 bases from V and 2 from J, leaving 14 bases between them. The CDR3 extends over 15 amino acids. In DNA form, the CDR3 reads TGTGCCAGTAAGGATTGGGGGATTAACACCGGGGAGCTGTTTTTT. Its protein product is CASKDWGINTGELFF.

This clonotype was detected many times. As DNA, the CDR3 is TGCGCCAGCAGCCCCAGCCCAGGGGTGGCAGATGAGCAGTTCTTC. Translating it yields CASSPSPGVADEQFF. This chain joins TRBV5-1 and TRBJ2-1; possibly TRBD1 for D (6 bases). The germline V gene has CDR1 SGHRS and CDR2 YFSETQ. The CDR3 contains 15 residues. V was pared by 4 bases and J by 8 bases, with 19 bases between.

This chain connects TRBV19 to TRBJ1-1; no reliable D call. The ends were cut back, 7 bases at V and 5 bases at J, with 14 bases in the middle. The CDR3 is made up of 13 amino acids. Germline V lookup: CDR1 LNHDA, CDR2 SQIVND (reference sequence). The CDR3 region is CASTTGQITEAFF. The CDR3 DNA is TGTGCCAGTACCACGGGCCAGATTACTGAAGCTTTCTTT.

J is TRBJ2-1 and V is TRBV5-6, with 14 bases fitting TRBD2. Germline V gene lookup returns CDR1 SGHDT and CDR2 YYEEEE. The length of the CDR3 is 16 residues. V was pared by 4 bases and J by 3 bases, with 3 bases of the junction left unmatched. The DNA for the CDR3 is TGTGCCAGCAGCCTCGGGACTAGCGGGAGCTACAATGAGCAGTTCTTC. It codes for CASSLGTSGSYNEQFF. Drawing the rest from reference TRBV5-6 and TRBJ2-1, the complete variable domain is DAGVTQSPTHLIKTRGQQVTLRCSPKSGHDTVSWYQQALGQGPQFIFQYYEEEERQRGNFPDRFSGHQFPNYSSELNVNALLLGDSALYLCASSLGTSGSYNEQFFGPGTRLTVL.

This clonotype was seen repeatedly, ten times or more. This sequence joins TRBV6-2 or TRBV6-3 and TRBJ1-1, with 9 positions matching TRBD1. Germline V gives CDR1 MNHEY, CDR2 SVGEGT. The CDR3 spans 15 residues. J was trimmed by 6 bases and V by 6 bases; bases with no gene match: 11. The CDR3 loop reads CASSLGTGNSPEAFF. The CDR3 region has the DNA TGTGCCAGCAGCCTCGGGACAGGGAATTCCCCTGAAGCTTTCTTT.

The chain couples TRBV3-1 to TRBJ2-7; D might be TRBD1 (6 bases). CDR3 length: 16 amino acids. V was clipped by 4 bases and J by 0 bases, with 16 bases between them. In germline, CDR1 is LGHDT, CDR2 YNNKEL (reference sequence). The CDR3 protein is CASSLWTAGGSYEQYF. In nucleotides, the CDR3 is TGTGCCAGCAGCCTCTGGACAGCTGGGGGCTCCTACGAGCAGTACTTC.

The chain combines TRBV6-1 with TRBJ1-2; TRBD1 matches at 7 bases. In germline, CDR1 is MNHNS, CDR2 SASEGT. V lost 0 bases to trimming and J lost 4 bases; unmatched junction nucleotides: 5. This CDR3 spans 15 amino acids. CDR3 loop: CASSEARQGSYGYTF. Here the CDR3 DNA reads TGTGCCAGCAGTGAAGCGAGACAGGGATCCTATGGCTACACCTTC.

The sample holds many counts of this clonotype. The rearrangement uses TRBV28 and TRBJ2-7, with D perhaps TRBD1 (5 bases). The V gene's germline CDR1 is MDHEN and CDR2 SYDVKM. V shed 2 bases and J shed 7 bases, with 18 bases lying between them. The CDR3 loop spans 15 amino acids. As DNA, the CDR3 is TGTGCCAGCAGTTTAGCAGGTCCGGGTTCAGGGGAGCAGTACTTC. Translated, it gives CASSLAGPGSGEQYF.

This clonotype has ten or more counts. The genes are TRBV2 and TRBJ2-2, with a possible D match to TRBD1 (6 bases). The CDR3 loop spans 16 amino acids. CDR1 SNHLY and CDR2 FYNNEI come from the germline V gene. Trimming pared 1 base from V and 1 base from J, leaving 10 bases between. This chain's CDR3 is CASSEVGARNTGELFF. In DNA form, the CDR3 reads TGTGCCAGCAGTGAAGTGGGGGCGCGGAACACCGGGGAGCTGTTTTTT. The complete variable domain, with remaining parts taken from reference TRBV2 and TRBJ2-2, reads EPEVTQTPSHQVTQMGQEVILRCVPISNHLYFYWYRQILGQKVEFLVSFYNNEISEKSEIFDDQFSVERPDGSNFTLKIRSTKLEDSAMYFCASSEVGARNTGELFFGEGSRLTVL.

In this sample, this clonotype turned up many times. CDR3 sequence: CASRLGRLNTEAFF. The CDR3, as DNA: TGTGCCAGCAGGCTGGGACGGCTGAACACTGAAGCTTTCTTT. The chain employs TRBV28 and TRBJ1-1, with D perhaps TRBD1 (5 bases). CDR1 MDHEN and CDR2 SYDVKM come from the germline V gene. Trimming cost V 6 bases and J 0 bases, with 11 bases left between them. The CDR3 contains 14 residues.

This clonotype was picked up many times. The rearrangement links TRBV3-1 to TRBJ2-5, with D possibly being TRBD1 (6 bases). Germline lookup yields CDR1 LGHDT and CDR2 YNNKEL (reference sequence). The CDR3 length is 15 residues. Trimming took off 4 bases at V and 0 bases at J, with 12 bases between the two ends. CDR3 amino acids: CASSPTGTNQETQYF. The CDR3 DNA reads as TGTGCCAGCAGCCCTACCGGGACAAACCAAGAGACCCAGTACTTC.

In its sample, this clonotype was seen many times. The rearrangement links TRBV12-3 or TRBV12-4 to TRBJ2-1, with no clear D. The CDR3 covers 12 residues. V lost 6 bases and J lost 9, with 12 bases in between. CDR3 protein: CASRLEASEQFF. The CDR3 nucleotides are TGTGCCAGCAGACTCGAAGCCAGTGAGCAGTTCTTC.

This clonotype was seen ten or more times. The chain links TRBV9 to TRBJ2-3, with TRBD2 matching 7 bases. With V trimmed by 3 bases and J by 0 bases, 13 bases remained unmatched. This CDR3 contains 18 residues. Germline CDR1 and CDR2: SGDLS and YYNGEE. The CDR3 reads CASSGSPKRDFSTDTQYF. DNA for the CDR3: TGTGCCAGCAGCGGATCACCAAAGCGGGATTTTAGCACAGATACGCAGTATTTT.

This clonotype occurred many times. The chain employs TRBV24-1 and TRBJ2-1; 9 bases map to TRBD2. V lost 5 bases to trimming and J lost 4 bases; unmatched junction nucleotides: 8. The germline V gene encodes CDR1 KGHDR and CDR2 SFDVKD. The CDR3 has 16 residues. The CDR3 nucleotides are TGTGCCACCAGTGCATCCCCTAGCGGGATTTACAATGAGCAGTTCTTC. Its protein is CATSASPSGIYNEQFF.